The T cell receptor beta chain under discussion was sequenced for a study of OX40 agonist ivuxolimab in advanced cancers. Overall study context: A mean age of approximately 60 years, range 23 to 79, was recorded, and 70% to 85% were male.

Concerning this clone itself: The antigen remains unidentified.

Notes on the study in general: Antigen specificity of clonally expanded peripheral T cells was not established.

Drawing of blood for sampling happened at baseline, at cycle 4 day 1, and at cycle 7 day 1. Trimming removed 3 bases from V and 5 bases from J; junction bases left unmatched: 8. Germline lookup yields CDR1 SGHTA and CDR2 FQGNSA. This CDR3 contains 16 residues. The protocol was immunoSEQ multiplex PCR, while the TCRdb copy is restricted to in-frame clones and leaves out a portion. The sample lists approximately 120,000 clones, around 92% seen once, with 0.8% to 1% in the top ten. Source: CD4+ or CD8+ T cells sorted from blood, taken in a trial of the OX40 agonist ivuxolimab. The TCR sequence derives from an adult with an advanced solid tumor such as melanoma, head and neck, liver or kidney cancer. The V gene is TRBV7-2, the J gene TRBJ2-2; 8 bases fit TRBD2. The CDR3 DNA follows: TGTGCCAGCAGCTTCCTTTCGGGAGGGAGGACCGGGGAGCTGTTTTTT. Its translation: CASSFLSGGRTGELFF.